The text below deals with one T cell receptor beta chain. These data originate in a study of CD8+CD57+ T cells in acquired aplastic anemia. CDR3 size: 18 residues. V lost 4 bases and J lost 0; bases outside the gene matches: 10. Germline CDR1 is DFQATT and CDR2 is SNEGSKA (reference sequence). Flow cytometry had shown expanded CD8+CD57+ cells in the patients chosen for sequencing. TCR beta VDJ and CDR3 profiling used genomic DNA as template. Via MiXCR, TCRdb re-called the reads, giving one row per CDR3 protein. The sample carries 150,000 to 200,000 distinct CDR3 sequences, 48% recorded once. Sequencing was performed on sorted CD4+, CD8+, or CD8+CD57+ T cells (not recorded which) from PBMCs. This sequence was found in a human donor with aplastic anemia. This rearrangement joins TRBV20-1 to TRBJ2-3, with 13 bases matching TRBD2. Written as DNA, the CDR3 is TGCAGTGCTACTCCCCTGACTAGCGGGAGGCCTAGCACAGATACGCAGTATTTT. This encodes CSATPLTSGRPSTDTQYF.